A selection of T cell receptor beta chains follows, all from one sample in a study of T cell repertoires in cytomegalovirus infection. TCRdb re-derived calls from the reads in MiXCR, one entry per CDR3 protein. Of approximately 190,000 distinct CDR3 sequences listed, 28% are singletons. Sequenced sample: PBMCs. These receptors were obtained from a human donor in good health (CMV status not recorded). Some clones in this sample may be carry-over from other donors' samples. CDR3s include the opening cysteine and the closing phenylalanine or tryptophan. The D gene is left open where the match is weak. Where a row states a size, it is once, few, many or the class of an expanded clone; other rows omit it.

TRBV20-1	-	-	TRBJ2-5	TGCAGTGCTCGACCAGGGGTAGCCGAAGAGACCCAGTACTTC	CSARPGVAEETQYF
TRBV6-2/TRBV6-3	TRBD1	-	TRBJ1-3	TGTGCCAGCAGTTACGGACAGGCTCTGAGAAACACCATATATTTT	CASSYGQALRNTIYF
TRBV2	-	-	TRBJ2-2	TGTGCCAGCCGCCCCCGGACGGTGAACACCGGGGAGCTGTTTTTT	CASRPRTVNTGELFF
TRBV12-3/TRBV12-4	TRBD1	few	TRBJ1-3	TGTGCCAGCAGCGGGACAGGGGGAAACACCATATATTTT	CASSGTGGNTIYF
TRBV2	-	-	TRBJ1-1	TGTGCCAGCAGTCCAGGGGAGATGAACACTGAAGCTTTCTTT	CASSPGEMNTEAFF
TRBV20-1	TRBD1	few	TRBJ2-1	TGCAGTGCTAGACGGGGGACAGGGGTCGGCAATGAGCAGTTCTTC	CSARRGTGVGNEQFF
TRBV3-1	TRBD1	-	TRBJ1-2	TGTGCCAGCAGCCAAGAGGGCAGGGGGCAATATGGCTACACCTTC	CASSQEGRGQYGYTF
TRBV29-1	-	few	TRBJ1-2	TGCAGCGCCCTTCTTTACGACAGAAATTATGGCTACACCTTC	CSALLYDRNYGYTF
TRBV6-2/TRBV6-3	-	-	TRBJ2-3	TGTGCCAGCAGTTACGCCGCAGATACGCAGTATTTT	CASSYAADTQYF
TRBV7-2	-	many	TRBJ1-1	TGTGCCAGCAGCTTAGGGAAAACTGAAGCTTTCTTT	CASSLGKTEAFF
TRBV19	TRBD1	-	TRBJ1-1	TGTGCCAGTAGATACAGGGGTACTGAAGCTTTCTTT	CASRYRGTEAFF
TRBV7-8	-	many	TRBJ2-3	TGTGCCAGCAGCTTAAGCAGGGGCACAGATACGCAGTATTTT	CASSLSRGTDTQYF
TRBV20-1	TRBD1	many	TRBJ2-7	TGCAGTGCTACGGGACAGGGGGCTTCTACTCCCTACGAGCAGTACTTC	CSATGQGASTPYEQYF
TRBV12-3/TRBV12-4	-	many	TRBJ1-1	TGTGCCAGCAGCTTCAGGGTAAACACTGAAGCTTTCTTT	CASSFRVNTEAFF
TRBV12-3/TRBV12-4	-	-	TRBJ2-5	TGTGCCAGCAGCTTTTCGGGACATTCGTACCAAGAGACCCAGTACTTC	CASSFSGHSYQETQYF
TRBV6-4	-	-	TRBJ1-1	TGTGCCAGCAGTGACGGGTCCCTCGGGGAAGCTTTCTTT	CASSDGSLGEAFF
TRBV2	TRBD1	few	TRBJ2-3	TGTGCCAGCAGCGCTTGGGACAGTAGCACAGATACGCAGTATTTT	CASSAWDSSTDTQYF
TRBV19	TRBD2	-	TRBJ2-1	TGTGCCAGTAGTATCGGGACTAGCGGGGTGGATGAGCAGTTCTTC	CASSIGTSGVDEQFF
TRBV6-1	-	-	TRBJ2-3	TGTGCCAGCAGGGCAGATACGCAGTATTTT	CASRADTQYF
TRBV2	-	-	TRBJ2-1	TGTGCCAGCAGCGGGGGACTTAACAATGAGCAGTTCTTC	CASSGGLNNEQFF